This TCR beta chain is drawn from a study of blood T cells in healthy people across ages. Study-wide background: About one barcoded beta molecule per two T cells came from capture by template switching.

Germline V gives CDR1 MNHEY, CDR2 SVGEGT. The CDR3 has 13 residues. This clonotype showed up just a few times. Alongside a J-beta primer mix, a sample-barcoded 5' primer served in a second PCR lasting roughly 7 to 12 cycles. Each cDNA was tagged by a template-switch adaptor containing 12 random nucleotides. TCRdb used MiXCR to reprocess the 5' RACE reads, holding one entry per CDR3 protein. The sample yields roughly 700,000 distinct CDR3 sequences, 32% seen once. The chain recombines TRBV6-2 or TRBV6-3 with TRBJ2-1; TRBD1 aligns across 8 bases. The J call may be in error: the DNA end matches TRBJ2-7 better. The clonotype comes from a woman older than 75 in good health. The sample was blood. Here the CDR3 reads CASSLQGAYEQYF. The CDR3 coding sequence is TGTGCCAGCTCATTACAGGGGGCCTACGAGCAGTACTTC.